This paragraph reports one T cell receptor (beta chain). Its antigen is unknown. Trimming left V 6 bases short and J 0 bases short, with 8 bases between. Germline CDR1 reads MDHEN; CDR2 reads SYDVKM. This CDR3 comprises 13 residues. TCRdb keeps only in-frame clones here, not all; method: immunoSEQ multiplex PCR. The table has about 990,000 clones, approximately 80% seen once; the top ten hold 0.5% to 0.65%. The data are from a study of shared clonotypes between healthy human individuals. Study observations and caveats: Several donors showed sharing of approximately 4.7% of naive CD4 clonotypes.

Every donor was a Caucasian adult from Nashville, Tennessee. The source of this sequence is a man younger than 35 in good health. Some clones in this sample may be carry-over from other donors' samples. The V gene is TRBV28, the J gene TRBJ1-1, with D unresolved. The source material was memory CD4+ T cells from PBMCs. The subset is: CD45RA-negative fraction. The CDR3 is CASRLRMNTEAFF. The CDR3 DNA is TGTGCCAGCAGACTCAGGATGAACACTGAAGCTTTCTTT. The whole variable domain, filled in from reference TRBV28 and TRBJ1-1, reads DVKVTQSSRYLVKRTGEKVFLECVQDMDHENMFWYRQDPGLGLRLIYFSYDVKMKEKGDIPEGYSVSREKKERFSLILESASTNQTSMYLCASRLRMNTEAFFGQGTRLTVV.